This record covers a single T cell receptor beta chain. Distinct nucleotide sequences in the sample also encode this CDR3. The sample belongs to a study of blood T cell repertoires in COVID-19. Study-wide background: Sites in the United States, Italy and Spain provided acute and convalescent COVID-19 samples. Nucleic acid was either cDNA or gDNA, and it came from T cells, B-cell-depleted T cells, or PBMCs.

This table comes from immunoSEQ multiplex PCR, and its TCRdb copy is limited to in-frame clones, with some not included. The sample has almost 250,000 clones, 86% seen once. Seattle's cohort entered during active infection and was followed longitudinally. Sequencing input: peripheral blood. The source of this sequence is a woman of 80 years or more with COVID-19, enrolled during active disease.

CDR3 residues: CASSLGQMNTEAFF. Written as DNA, the CDR3 is TGTGCCAGCAGCTTGGGGCAGATGAACACTGAAGCTTTCTTT. V and J are TRBV7-9 and TRBJ1-1; D is perhaps TRBD1 (5 bases). The CDR3 extends over 14 amino acids. V lost 3 bases, J lost 0 bases, and 8 bases lay in between. CDR1 and CDR2 from the germline V gene are SEHNR and FQNEAQ (reference sequence). Drawing the rest from reference TRBV7-9 and TRBJ1-1, the complete variable domain is DTGVSQNPRHKITKRGQNVTFRCDPISEHNRLYWYRQTLGQGPEFLTYFQNEAQLEKSRLLSDRFSAERPKGSFSTLEIQRTEQGDSAMYLCASSLGQMNTEAFFGQGTRLTVV.